This T cell receptor (beta chain) came from a study of T cell changes during pregnancy in multiple sclerosis. Generated by immunoSEQ multiplex PCR, the TCRdb table keeps only in-frame clones and is missing some. There are about 44,000 clones in the sample; about 89% occur only once, and around 0.6% lies in the top ten. The CDR3 loop spans 13 amino acids. This clone occurred many times. The source was CD4+ T cells from peripheral blood mononuclear cells, collected in the first trimester of pregnancy. This clonotype was obtained from a female donor with multiple sclerosis, enrolled in a pregnancy study. V usage is TRBV12-1 and J usage is TRBJ1-1; TRBD1 was called by the table and not checked on the DNA. TRBV12-1 is described as a pseudogene. Here the CDR3 DNA reads TGTGCCAGCAGCTTTAGGGGACAGAAAAAAGCTTTCTTT. Protein: CASSFRGQKKAFF.